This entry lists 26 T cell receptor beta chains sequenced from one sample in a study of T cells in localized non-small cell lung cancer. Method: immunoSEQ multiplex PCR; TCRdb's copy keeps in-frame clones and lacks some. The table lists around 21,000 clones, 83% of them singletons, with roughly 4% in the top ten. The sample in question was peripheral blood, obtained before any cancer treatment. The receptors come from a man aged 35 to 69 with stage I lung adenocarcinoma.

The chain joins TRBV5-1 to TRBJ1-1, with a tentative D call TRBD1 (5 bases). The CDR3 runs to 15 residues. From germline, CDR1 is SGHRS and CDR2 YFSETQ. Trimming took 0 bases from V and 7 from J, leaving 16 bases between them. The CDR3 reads CASSLGGLGRGEAFF. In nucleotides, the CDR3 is TGCGCCAGCAGCTTGGGGGGCCTGGGGAGAGGTGAAGCTTTCTTT.

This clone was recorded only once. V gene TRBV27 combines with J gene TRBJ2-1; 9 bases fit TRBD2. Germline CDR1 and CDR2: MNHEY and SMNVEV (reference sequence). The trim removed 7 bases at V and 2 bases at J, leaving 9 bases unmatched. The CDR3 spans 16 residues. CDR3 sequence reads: CASTRIAGVPYNEQFF. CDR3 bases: TGTGCCAGCACCAGAATAGCGGGAGTACCCTACAATGAGCAGTTCTTC.

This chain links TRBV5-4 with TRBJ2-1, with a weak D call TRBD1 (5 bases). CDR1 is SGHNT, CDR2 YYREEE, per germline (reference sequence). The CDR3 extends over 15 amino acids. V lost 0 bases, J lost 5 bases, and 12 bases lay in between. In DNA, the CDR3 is TGTGCCAGCAGCTTGGGGACACCACTTAACAATGAGCAGTTCTTC. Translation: CASSLGTPLNNEQFF. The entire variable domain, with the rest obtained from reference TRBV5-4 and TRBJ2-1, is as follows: ETGVTQSPTHLIKTRGQQVTLRCSSQSGHNTVSWYQQALGQGPQFIFQYYREEENGRGNFPPRFSGLQFPNYSSELNVNALELDDSALYLCASSLGTPLNNEQFFGPGTRLTVL.

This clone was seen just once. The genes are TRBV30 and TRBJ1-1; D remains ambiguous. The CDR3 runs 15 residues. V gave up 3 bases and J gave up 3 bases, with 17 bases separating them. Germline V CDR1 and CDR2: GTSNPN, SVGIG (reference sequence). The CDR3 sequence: CAWRAMGGIDTEAFF. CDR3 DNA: TGTGCCTGGAGGGCAATGGGAGGGATTGACACTGAAGCTTTCTTT.

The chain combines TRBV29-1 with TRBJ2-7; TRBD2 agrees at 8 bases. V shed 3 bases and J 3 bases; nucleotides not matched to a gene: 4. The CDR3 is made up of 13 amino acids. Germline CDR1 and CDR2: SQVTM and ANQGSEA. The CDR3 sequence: CSVEAGGHYEQYF. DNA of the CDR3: TGCAGCGTTGAGGCGGGGGGCCACTACGAGCAGTACTTC.

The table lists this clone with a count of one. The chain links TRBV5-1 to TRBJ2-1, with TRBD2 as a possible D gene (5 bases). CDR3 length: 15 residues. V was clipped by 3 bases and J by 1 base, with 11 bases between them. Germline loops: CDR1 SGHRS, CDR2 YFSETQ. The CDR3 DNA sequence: TGCGCCAGCAGCTATCTAAGCGGATCCTACAATGAGCAGTTCTTC. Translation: CASSYLSGSYNEQFF.

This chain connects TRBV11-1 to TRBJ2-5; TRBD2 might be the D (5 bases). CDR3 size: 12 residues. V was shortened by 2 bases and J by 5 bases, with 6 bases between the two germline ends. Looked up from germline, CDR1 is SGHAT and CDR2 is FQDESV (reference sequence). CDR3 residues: CASSLSGETQYF. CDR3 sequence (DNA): TGTGCCAGCAGCTTATCGGGGGAGACCCAGTACTTC. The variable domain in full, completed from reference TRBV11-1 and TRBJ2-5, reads EAEVAQSPRYKITEKSQAVAFWCDPISGHATLYWYRQILGQGPELLVQFQDESVVDDSQLPKDRFSAERLKGVDSTLKIQPAELGDSAMYLCASSLSGETQYFGPGTRLLVL.

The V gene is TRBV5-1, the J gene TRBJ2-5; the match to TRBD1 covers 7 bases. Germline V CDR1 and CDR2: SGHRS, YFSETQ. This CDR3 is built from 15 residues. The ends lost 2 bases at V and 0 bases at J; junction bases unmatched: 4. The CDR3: CASSLFDRDQETQYF. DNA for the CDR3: TGCGCCAGCAGCTTATTCGACAGGGACCAAGAGACCCAGTACTTC.

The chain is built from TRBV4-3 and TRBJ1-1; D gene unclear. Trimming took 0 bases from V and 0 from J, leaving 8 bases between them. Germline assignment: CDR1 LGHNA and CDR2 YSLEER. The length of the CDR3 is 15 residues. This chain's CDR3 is CASSQDAGMNTEAFF. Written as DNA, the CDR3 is TGCGCCAGCAGCCAAGATGCGGGGATGAACACTGAAGCTTTCTTT.

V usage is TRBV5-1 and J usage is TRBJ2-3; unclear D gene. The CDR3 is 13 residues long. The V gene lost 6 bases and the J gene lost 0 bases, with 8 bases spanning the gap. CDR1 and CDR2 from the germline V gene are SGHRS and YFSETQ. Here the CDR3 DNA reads TGCGCCAGCAATGGAGCTAGCACAGATACGCAGTATTTT. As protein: CASNGASTDTQYF.

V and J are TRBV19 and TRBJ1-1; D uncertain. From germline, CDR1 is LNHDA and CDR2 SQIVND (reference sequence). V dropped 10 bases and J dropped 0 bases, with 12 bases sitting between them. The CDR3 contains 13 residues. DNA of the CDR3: TGTGCCACCGCGGTCGGGGTGAACACTGAAGCTTTCTTT. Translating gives CATAVGVNTEAFF.

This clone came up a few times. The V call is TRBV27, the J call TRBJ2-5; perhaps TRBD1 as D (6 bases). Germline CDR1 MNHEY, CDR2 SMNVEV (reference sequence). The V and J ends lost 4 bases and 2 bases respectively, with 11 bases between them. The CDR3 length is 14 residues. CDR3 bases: TGTGCCAGCAGTTCCAGGACAGCTCAAGAGACCCAGTACTTC. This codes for CASSSRTAQETQYF.

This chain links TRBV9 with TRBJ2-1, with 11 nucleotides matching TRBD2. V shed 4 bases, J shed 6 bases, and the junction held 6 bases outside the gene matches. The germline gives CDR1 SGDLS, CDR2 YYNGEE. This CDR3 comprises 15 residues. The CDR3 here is CASSPGLAVLNEQFF. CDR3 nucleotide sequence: TGTGCCAGCAGCCCGGGACTAGCGGTCCTCAATGAGCAGTTCTTC.

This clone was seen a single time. The CDR3: CASSWTGDSYEQYF. The CDR3, as DNA: TGTGCCAGCAGTTGGACAGGGGACTCCTACGAGCAGTACTTC. The V gene is TRBV28, the J gene TRBJ2-7; 9 nucleotides agree with TRBD1. J gave up 0 bases and V 4 bases, and 1 base lay outside the gene matches. CDR1 is MDHEN, CDR2 SYDVKM, per germline. The length of the CDR3 is 14 residues.

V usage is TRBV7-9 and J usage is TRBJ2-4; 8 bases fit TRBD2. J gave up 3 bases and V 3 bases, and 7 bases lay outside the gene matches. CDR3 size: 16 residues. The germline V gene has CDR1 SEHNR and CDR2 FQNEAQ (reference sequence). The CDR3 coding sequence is TGTGCCAGCAGCTTGTCCGGGGGGGATGTCAAAAACATTCAGTACTTC. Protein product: CASSLSGGDVKNIQYF.

CDR3 sequence (DNA): TGTGCCAGCAGACAGACGACAGGGCATCGAGATGCTTCCGGGGAGCTGTTTTTT. It translates to CASRQTTGHRDASGELFF. This chain joins TRBV4-2 and TRBJ2-2, with TRBD1 matching over 7 bases. The CDR3 covers 18 residues. Germline V gene sequence: CDR1 LGHNA, CDR2 YNFKEQ. Trimming removed 6 bases from V and 6 bases from J; junction bases left unmatched: 19.

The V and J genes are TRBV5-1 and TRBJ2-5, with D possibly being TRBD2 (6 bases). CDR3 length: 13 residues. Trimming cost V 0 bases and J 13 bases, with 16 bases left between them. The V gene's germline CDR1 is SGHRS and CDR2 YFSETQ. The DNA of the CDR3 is TGCGCCAGCAGCTTGGGGGACTCCCCTCGGCCGTACTTC. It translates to CASSLGDSPRPYF.

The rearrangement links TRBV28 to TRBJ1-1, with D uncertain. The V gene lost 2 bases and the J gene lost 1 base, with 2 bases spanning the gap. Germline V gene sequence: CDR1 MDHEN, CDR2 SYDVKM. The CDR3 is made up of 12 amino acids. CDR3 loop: CASSLKNTEAFF. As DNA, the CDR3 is TGTGCCAGCAGTTTAAAGAACACTGAAGCTTTCTTT.

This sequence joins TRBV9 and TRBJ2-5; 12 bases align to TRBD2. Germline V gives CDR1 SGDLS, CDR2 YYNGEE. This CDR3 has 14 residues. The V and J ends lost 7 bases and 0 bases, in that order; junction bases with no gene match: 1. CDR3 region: CASGTSGYQETQYF. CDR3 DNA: TGTGCCAGCGGGACTAGCGGGTACCAAGAGACCCAGTACTTC.

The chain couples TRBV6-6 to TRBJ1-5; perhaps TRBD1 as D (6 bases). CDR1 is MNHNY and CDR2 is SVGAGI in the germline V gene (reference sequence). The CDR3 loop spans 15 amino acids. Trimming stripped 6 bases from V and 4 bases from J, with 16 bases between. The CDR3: CASRSYTQGNQPQHF. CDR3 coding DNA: TGTGCCAGCAGGTCTTACACCCAGGGGAATCAGCCCCAGCATTTT.

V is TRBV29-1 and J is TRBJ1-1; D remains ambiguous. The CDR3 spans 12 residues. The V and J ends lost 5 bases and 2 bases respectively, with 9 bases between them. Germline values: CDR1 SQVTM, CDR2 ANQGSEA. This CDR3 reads CSVSNRNTEAFF. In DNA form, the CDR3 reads TGCAGCGTTAGTAACAGAAACACTGAAGCTTTCTTT.

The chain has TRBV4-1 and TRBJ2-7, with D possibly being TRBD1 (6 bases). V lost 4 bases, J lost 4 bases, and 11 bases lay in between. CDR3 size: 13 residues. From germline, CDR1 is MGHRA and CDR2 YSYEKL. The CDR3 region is CASSPGVTYEQYF. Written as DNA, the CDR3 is TGCGCCAGCAGCCCAGGGGTAACTTACGAGCAGTACTTC.

CDR3 residues: CASPDRFEAFF. In DNA, the CDR3 is TGCGCCAGCCCGGACAGGTTTGAAGCTTTCTTT. V is TRBV10-1 and J is TRBJ1-1; 7 bases match TRBD1. The CDR3 loop spans 11 amino acids. The V gene's germline CDR1 is WNHNN and CDR2 SYGVQD (reference sequence). Unmatched junction bases numbered 4, after V lost 8 bases and J lost 7 bases.

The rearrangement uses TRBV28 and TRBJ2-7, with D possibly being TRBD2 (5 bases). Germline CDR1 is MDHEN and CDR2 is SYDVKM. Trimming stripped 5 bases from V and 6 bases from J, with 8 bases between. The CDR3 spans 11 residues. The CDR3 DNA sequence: TGTGCCAGCAGTGCAGAGGGCGAGCAGTACTTC. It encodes CASSAEGEQYF.

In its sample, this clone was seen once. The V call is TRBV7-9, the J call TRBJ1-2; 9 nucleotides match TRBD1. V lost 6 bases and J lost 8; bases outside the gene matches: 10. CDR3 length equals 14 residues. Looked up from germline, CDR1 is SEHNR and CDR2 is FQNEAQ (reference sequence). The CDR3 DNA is TGTGCCAGCAGGGGGACAGGGCTATTGCAGGGCTACACCTTC. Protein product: CASRGTGLLQGYTF.

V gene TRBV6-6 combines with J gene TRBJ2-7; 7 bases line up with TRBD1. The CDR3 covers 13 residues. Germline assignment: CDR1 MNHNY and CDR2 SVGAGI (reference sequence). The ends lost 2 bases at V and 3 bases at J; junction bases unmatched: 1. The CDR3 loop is CASSYRQGYEQYF. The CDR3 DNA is TGTGCCAGCAGTTACCGACAGGGCTACGAGCAGTACTTC.